This T cell receptor (beta chain) stems from a study of cytomegalovirus exposure and HLA in healthy donors. Regarding the study as a whole: Other equally common chains were less clonally expanded than HLA-associated TCR beta chains, a later analysis showed. Solely CMV serostatus was available to characterize immune exposure. Reports showed the classifier diagnosing cytomegalovirus status with high specificity and sensitivity.

The germline CDR1 and CDR2 sequences are SNHLY and FYNNEI. V gave up 10 bases and J gave up 3 bases; unmatched junction bases: 7. This CDR3 comprises 13 residues. Primers: 60 Vbeta forward and 13 Jbeta reverse. Authors' methods: Counted up in a later analysis, unique TCR beta chains came to about 80 million, with around 12 million shared. Clones were sequenced by immunoSEQ multiplex PCR, and TCRdb holds only the in-frame ones, with some missing. V and J calls and clone size are copied from that table; D and trimming were computed from the DNA. This table has 95,000 to 150,000 clones, about 81% appearing once. Of note for this clone: Antigen unknown.

The sequencing input was PBMCs. The chain employs TRBV2 and TRBJ2-7; TRBD2 agrees at 9 bases. The sequence was collected from a woman aged 40 to 55 in good health and CMV-seropositive. The CDR3 here is CATASGNGYEQYF. The CDR3 nucleotides read TGTGCCACCGCTAGCGGGAATGGCTACGAGCAGTACTTC.